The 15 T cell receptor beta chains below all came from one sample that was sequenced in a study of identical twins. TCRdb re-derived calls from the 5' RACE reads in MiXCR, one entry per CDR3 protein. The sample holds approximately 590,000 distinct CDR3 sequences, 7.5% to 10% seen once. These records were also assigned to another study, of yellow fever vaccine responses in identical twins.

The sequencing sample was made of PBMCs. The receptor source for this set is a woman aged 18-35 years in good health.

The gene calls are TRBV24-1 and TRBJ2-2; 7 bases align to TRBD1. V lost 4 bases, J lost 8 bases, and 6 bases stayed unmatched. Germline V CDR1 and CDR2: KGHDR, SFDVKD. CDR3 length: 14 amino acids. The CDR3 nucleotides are TGTGCCACCAGTGACCCGAGGGGGCCGGGGGAGCTGTTTTTT. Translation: CATSDPRGPGELFF.

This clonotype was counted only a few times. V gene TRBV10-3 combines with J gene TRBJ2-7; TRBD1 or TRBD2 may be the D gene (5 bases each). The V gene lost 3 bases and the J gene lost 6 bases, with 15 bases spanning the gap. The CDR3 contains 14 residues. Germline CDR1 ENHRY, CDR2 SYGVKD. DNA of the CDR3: TGTGCCATCAGTGATGCCGGGGCAGGGTCCGAGCAGTACTTC. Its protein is CAISDAGAGSEQYF.

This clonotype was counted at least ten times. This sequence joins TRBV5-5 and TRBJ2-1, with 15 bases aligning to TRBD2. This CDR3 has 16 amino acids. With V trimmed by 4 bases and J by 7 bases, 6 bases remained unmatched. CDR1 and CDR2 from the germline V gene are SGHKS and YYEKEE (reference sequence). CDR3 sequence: CASSTTGTSGRNEQFF. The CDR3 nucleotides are TGTGCCAGCAGCACGACCGGGACTAGCGGGAGGAATGAGCAGTTCTTC.

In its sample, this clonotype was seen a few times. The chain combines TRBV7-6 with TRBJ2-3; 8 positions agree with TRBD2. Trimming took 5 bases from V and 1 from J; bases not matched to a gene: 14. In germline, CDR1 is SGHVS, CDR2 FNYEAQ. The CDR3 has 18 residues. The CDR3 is CASSGWDTGTRGTDTQYF. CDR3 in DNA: TGTGCCAGCAGCGGATGGGATACCGGGACTAGAGGCACAGATACGCAGTATTTT.

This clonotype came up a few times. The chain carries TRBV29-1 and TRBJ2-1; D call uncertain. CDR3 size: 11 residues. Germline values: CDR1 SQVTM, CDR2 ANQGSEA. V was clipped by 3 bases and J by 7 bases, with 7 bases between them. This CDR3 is CSVDWVNEQFF. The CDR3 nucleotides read TGCAGCGTTGACTGGGTGAATGAGCAGTTCTTC.

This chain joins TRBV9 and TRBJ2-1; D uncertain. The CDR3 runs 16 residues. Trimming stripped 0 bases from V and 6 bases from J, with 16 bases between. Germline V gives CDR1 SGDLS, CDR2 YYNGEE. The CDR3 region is CASSVGPQEPPNEQFF. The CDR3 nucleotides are TGTGCCAGCAGCGTAGGCCCGCAGGAACCACCCAATGAGCAGTTCTTC.

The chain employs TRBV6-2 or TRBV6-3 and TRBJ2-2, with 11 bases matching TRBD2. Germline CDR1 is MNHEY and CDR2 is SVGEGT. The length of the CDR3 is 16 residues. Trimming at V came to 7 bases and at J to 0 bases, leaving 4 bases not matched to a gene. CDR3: CASTVSGRANTGELFF. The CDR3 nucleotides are TGTGCCAGCACCGTTAGCGGGAGGGCGAACACCGGGGAGCTGTTTTTT.

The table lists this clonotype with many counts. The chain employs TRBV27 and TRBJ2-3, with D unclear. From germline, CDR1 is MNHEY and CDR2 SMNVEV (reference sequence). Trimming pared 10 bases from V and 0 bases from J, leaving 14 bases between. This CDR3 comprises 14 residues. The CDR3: CATLESASTDTQYF. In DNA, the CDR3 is TGTGCCACTTTGGAAAGCGCTAGCACAGATACGCAGTATTTT.

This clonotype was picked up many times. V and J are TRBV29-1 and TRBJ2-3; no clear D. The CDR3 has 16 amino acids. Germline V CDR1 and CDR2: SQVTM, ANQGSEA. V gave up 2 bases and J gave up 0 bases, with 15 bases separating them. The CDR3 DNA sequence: TGCAGCGTTGAAAGGCTGAAGGGCTCTAGCACAGATACGCAGTATTTT. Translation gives CSVERLKGSSTDTQYF.

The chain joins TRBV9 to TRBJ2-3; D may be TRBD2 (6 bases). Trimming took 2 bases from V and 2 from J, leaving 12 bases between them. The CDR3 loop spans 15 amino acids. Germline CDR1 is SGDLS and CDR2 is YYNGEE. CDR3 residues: CASSVSGPYTDTQYF. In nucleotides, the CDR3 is TGTGCCAGCAGCGTTAGCGGACCTTACACAGATACGCAGTATTTT.

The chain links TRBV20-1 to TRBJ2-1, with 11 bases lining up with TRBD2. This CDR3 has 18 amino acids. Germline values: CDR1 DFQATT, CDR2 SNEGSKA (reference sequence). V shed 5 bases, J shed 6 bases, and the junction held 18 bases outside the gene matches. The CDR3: CSALSLVVTSGILNEQFF. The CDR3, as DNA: TGCAGTGCTTTGTCGCTTGTGGTGACTAGCGGGATCCTCAATGAGCAGTTCTTC.

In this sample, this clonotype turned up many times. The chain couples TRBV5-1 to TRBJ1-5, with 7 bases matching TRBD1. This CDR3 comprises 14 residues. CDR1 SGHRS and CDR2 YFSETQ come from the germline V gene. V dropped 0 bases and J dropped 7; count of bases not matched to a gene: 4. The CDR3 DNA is TGCGCCAGCAGCTTGGAGGGGGCGGGACAGCCCCAGCATTTT. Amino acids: CASSLEGAGQPQHF.

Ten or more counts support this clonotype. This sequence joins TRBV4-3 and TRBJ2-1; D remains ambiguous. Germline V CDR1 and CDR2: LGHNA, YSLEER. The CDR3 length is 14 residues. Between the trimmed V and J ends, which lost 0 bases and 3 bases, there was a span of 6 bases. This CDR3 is CASSQDTFYNEQFF. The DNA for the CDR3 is TGCGCCAGCAGCCAAGACACTTTCTACAATGAGCAGTTCTTC.

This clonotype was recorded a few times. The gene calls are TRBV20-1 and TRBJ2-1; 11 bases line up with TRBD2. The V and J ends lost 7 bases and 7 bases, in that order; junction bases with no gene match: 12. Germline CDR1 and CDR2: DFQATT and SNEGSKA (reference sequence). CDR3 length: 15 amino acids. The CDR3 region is CSVYDGTSGPNEQFF. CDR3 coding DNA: TGCAGTGTTTATGATGGGACTAGCGGACCAAATGAGCAGTTCTTC.

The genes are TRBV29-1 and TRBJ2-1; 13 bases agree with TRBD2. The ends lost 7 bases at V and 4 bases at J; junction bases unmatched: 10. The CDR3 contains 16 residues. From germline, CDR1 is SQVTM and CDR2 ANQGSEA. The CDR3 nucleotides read TGCAGCGCCCCTAGTCCGGGACTAGCGGGGTACAATGAGCAGTTCTTC. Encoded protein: CSAPSPGLAGYNEQFF.